The 14 T cell receptor beta chains listed next were all sequenced from one sample in a study of radiotherapy plus CTLA-4 blockade in lung cancer (dated 2018 in TCRdb). Libraries were made using the immunoSEQ multiplex PCR assay. The table comes from immuneACCESS by way of TCRdb, which keeps in-frame sequences with V and J called. Part of the clones is missing from these tables; in studies checked, under half for an unresolved V gene and the rest for unknown reasons. In this sample the table shows some 70,000 clones, 79% of which occur a single time. About 10% of the sample is taken by the ten largest. The sequencing here drew on peripheral blood, taken from a patient treated with radiotherapy plus ipilimumab. These receptors all stem from a human donor with non-small cell lung cancer who had a complete response to radiotherapy plus ipilimumab.

The V call is TRBV2, the J call TRBJ2-3, with 14 bases matching TRBD2. CDR1 is SNHLY, CDR2 FYNNEI, per germline. Trimming removed 5 bases from V and 5 bases from J; junction bases left unmatched: 12. The CDR3 length is 18 residues. CDR3: CASSQTTSGRGREDTQYF. CDR3 nucleotides: TGTGCCAGCAGTCAAACGACTAGCGGGAGGGGGCGGGAAGATACGCAGTATTTT.

The chain uses TRBV6-5 and TRBJ2-3; the match to TRBD1 covers 7 bases. The CDR3 consists of 15 residues. V lost 2 bases, J lost 4 bases, and 6 bases stayed unmatched. CDR1 MNHEY and CDR2 SVGAGI come from the germline V gene. The CDR3 DNA reads TGTGCCAGCAGTTACGGTGTTGGACAGGCAGATACGCAGTATTTT. As protein: CASSYGVGQADTQYF.

This chain connects TRBV30 to TRBJ2-7, with a possible D match to TRBD2 (6 bases). Germline CDR1 is GTSNPN and CDR2 is SVGIG (reference sequence). V shed 0 bases and J shed 6 bases, with 15 bases lying between them. The CDR3 is 14 amino acids. The CDR3 coding sequence is TGTGCCTGGAGTGTACGGGCGGGGCAGGCCGAGCAGTACTTC. Its protein is CAWSVRAGQAEQYF.

The chain combines TRBV7-9 with TRBJ2-1; 9 positions match TRBD2. CDR1 is SEHNR and CDR2 is FQNEAQ in the germline V gene (reference sequence). V gave up 5 bases and J gave up 9 bases; unmatched junction bases: 11. The CDR3 runs to 15 residues. The CDR3 sequence: CASSRPGLAQGEQFF. CDR3 bases: TGTGCCAGCAGCCGACCGGGACTAGCTCAGGGTGAGCAGTTCTTC.

Comments on this clone: Germline and junction disagree at one end, which may indicate a read error. CDR3 region: CASSQVETGRVF. The CDR3 DNA sequence: TGCGCCAGCAGCCAAGTGGAAACGGGGCGCGTCTTC. V is TRBV4-1 and J is TRBJ2-1; either TRBD1 or TRBD2 may supply D (5 bases each). This CDR3 has 12 residues. Germline CDR1 is MGHRA and CDR2 is YSYEKL.

Remarks on this clone: At one end, the junction sequence differs from germline, possibly due to a read error. The rearrangement joins TRBV5-6 to TRBJ2-5; no definite D call. This CDR3 spans 14 amino acids. CDR1 and CDR2 from the germline V gene are SGHDT and YYEEEE. The CDR3, as DNA: TGTGTCAGCAGCTTCGTGGCAGGACGAGAGACCCAGTACTTC. This encodes CVSSFVAGRETQYF.

The chain uses TRBV19 and TRBJ2-1, with a weak D call TRBD2 (5 bases). The germline V gene has CDR1 LNHDA and CDR2 SQIVND (reference sequence). V lost 7 bases and J 10 bases, leaving 14 bases between the germline ends. This CDR3 has 12 amino acids. CDR3 loop: CASITEGQEQFF. CDR3 nucleotide sequence: TGTGCCAGTATCACAGAGGGCCAAGAGCAGTTCTTC.

J is TRBJ1-5 and V is TRBV4-2; D is perhaps TRBD1 (5 bases). Germline loops: CDR1 LGHNA, CDR2 YNFKEQ. CDR3 length equals 15 residues. Between the trimmed V and J ends, which lost 6 bases and 2 bases, there was a span of 14 bases. The CDR3 nucleotides are TGTGCCAGCAGACAGTGGGGGGTGGGCAATCAGCCCCAGCATTTT. Translation gives CASRQWGVGNQPQHF.

The chain couples TRBV5-1 to TRBJ2-5, with 11 nucleotides matching TRBD1. Germline V gene data show CDR1 as SGHRS and CDR2 as YFSETQ. V lost 0 bases to trimming and J lost 7 bases; unmatched junction nucleotides: 8. This CDR3 has 16 amino acids. DNA for the CDR3: TGCGCCAGCAGCTTGGCCGGACAGGGGGCGCTTGGGACCCAGTACTTC. Amino acids: CASSLAGQGALGTQYF. The full variable domain, completed using reference TRBV5-1 and TRBJ2-5, is KAGVTQTPRYLIKTRGQQVTLSCSPISGHRSVSWYQQTPGQGLQFLFEYFSETQRNKGNFPGRFSGRQFSNSRSEMNVSTLELGDSALYLCASSLAGQGALGTQYFGPGTRLLVL.

The chain combines TRBV29-1 with TRBJ1-1; maybe TRBD1 (6 bases). The CDR3 has 12 residues. The V gene's germline CDR1 is SQVTM and CDR2 ANQGSEA. V gave up 7 bases and J gave up 5 bases, with 14 bases separating them. CDR3 DNA sequence: TGCAGCGCCGGCACAGGGAGAACTGAAGCTTTCTTT. Translation gives CSAGTGRTEAFF.

In the case of this clone: Compared with germline, one end of the junction differs, possibly owing to a read error. The V call is TRBV7-7, the J call TRBJ2-1; D might be TRBD1 or TRBD2, each matching 7 bases. The CDR3 is made up of 15 amino acids. Germline V CDR1 and CDR2: SSHAT, FNYEAQ (reference sequence). CDR3 sequence reads: CASSGTAAPYNEQFF. In DNA form, the CDR3 reads TGTGCTAGCAGCGGGACAGCGGCCCCTTACAATGAGCAGTTCTTC.

The chain is built from TRBV5-6 and TRBJ2-1; D unclear. Germline V gene lookup returns CDR1 SGHDT and CDR2 YYEEEE. The CDR3 consists of 16 residues. V was pared by 1 base and J by 12 bases, with 23 bases between. CDR3 amino acids: CASSLIWEAETKGQFF. In nucleotides, the CDR3 is TGTGCCAGCAGCTTGATATGGGAAGCCGAAACCAAAGGGCAGTTCTTC. Based on the CDR3 plus reference TRBV5-6 and TRBJ2-1, the full variable domain is DAGVTQSPTHLIKTRGQQVTLRCSPKSGHDTVSWYQQALGQGPQFIFQYYEEEERQRGNFPDRFSGHQFPNYSSELNVNALLLGDSALYLCASSLIWEAETKGQFFGPGTRLTVL.

V and J are TRBV30 and TRBJ1-3; perhaps TRBD1 as D (5 bases). Looked up from germline, CDR1 is GTSNPN and CDR2 is SVGIG (reference sequence). The V end lost 3 bases, the J end lost 4 bases, and 13 bases lay between the germline ends. This CDR3 spans 14 amino acids. CDR3 loop: CAWSPQGRGNTIYF. For the CDR3, the DNA is TGTGCCTGGAGCCCCCAGGGAAGGGGAAACACCATATATTTT.

This sequence joins TRBV30 and TRBJ1-3, with 11 nucleotides matching TRBD1. The V gene's germline CDR1 is GTSNPN and CDR2 SVGIG (reference sequence). V gave up 2 bases and J gave up 0 bases; unmatched junction bases: 12. The CDR3 spans 19 residues. CDR3 region: CAWSPGQGVFRSSGNTIYF. The CDR3 DNA sequence: TGTGCCTGGAGTCCGGGACAGGGGGTATTTAGGAGCTCTGGAAACACCATATATTTT.